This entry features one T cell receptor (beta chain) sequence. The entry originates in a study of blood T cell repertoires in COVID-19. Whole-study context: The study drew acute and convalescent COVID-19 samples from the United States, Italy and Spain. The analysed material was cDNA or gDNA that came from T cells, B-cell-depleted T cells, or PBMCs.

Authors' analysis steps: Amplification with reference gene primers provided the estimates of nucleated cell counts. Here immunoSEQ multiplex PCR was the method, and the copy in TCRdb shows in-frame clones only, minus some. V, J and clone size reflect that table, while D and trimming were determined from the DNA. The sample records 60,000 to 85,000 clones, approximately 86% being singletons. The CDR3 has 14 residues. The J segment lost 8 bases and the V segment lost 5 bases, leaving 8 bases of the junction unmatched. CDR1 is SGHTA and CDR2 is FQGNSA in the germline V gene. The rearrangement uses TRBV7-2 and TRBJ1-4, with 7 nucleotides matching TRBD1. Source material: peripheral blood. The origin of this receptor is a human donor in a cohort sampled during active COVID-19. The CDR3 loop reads CASSRPGTEEKLFF. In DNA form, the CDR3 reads TGTGCCAGCAGCCGCCCCGGGACAGAAGAAAAACTGTTTTTT.